This T cell receptor beta chain was captured in a study of shared clonotypes between healthy human individuals. The wider study: Those who served as donors were a couple of women and three men between the ages of 18 and 49. The study used three CD4 naive, three CD4 memory, two CD8 naive and one CD8 memory plate per donor.

Each PCR replicate from the sorted subsets contained roughly 210 ng DNA, which is around 30,000 T cell genomes. Only in-frame clones appear in the TCRdb table, and some are missing; sequencing was by immunoSEQ multiplex PCR. This repertoire shows 700,000 or so clones, about 78% found once; its top ten account for around 2%. CDR1 SGDLS and CDR2 YYNGEE come from the germline V gene. V shed 1 base and J shed 5 bases, with 15 bases lying between them. The CDR3 is 15 residues long. This receptor was taken from a woman in her twenties or thirties in good health. Sequencing used memory CD4+ T cells sorted from blood. Subset indicated: CD45RA-negative fraction. The chain couples TRBV9 to TRBJ2-5; D is uncertain. The DNA of the CDR3 is TGTGCCAGCAGCGTACGAGCGACCCACGGGGAGACCCAGTACTTC. It is translated as CASSVRATHGETQYF. The full variable domain, with the rest looked up from reference TRBV9 and TRBJ2-5, is DSGVTQTPKHLITATGQRVTLRCSPRSGDLSVYWYQQSLDQGLQFLIQYYNGEERAKGNILERFSAQQFPDLHSELNLSSLELGDSALYFCASSVRATHGETQYFGPGTRLLVL.